The rows below give T cell receptor beta chains drawn from one sample of a study of early T cells in non-severe SARS-CoV-2 infection. TCRdb re-analysed the 5' RACE reads in MiXCR, keeping a single row per CDR3 protein. The sample records tens of thousands of distinct CDR3 sequences, more than 9% being singletons. Material for sequencing was whole blood. The source of these receptors is an adult who was a healthcare worker with PCR-confirmed SARS-CoV-2 infection or an uninfected control (not recorded which). CDR3s include the opening cysteine and the closing phenylalanine or tryptophan. Fields, in order: clone size, J gene, V gene, CDR3 protein. For some rows the clone size is stated as once, few or many, or as a class when expanded; others skip it.

clone size: few; J gene: TRBJ2-3; V gene: TRBV2; CDR3 protein: CASSESGRLAGGTQYF
clone size: many; J gene: TRBJ2-5; V gene: TRBV27; CDR3 protein: CASSLSTGVVETQYF
clone size: few; J gene: TRBJ2-3; V gene: TRBV29-1; CDR3 protein: CSVSDRRADTQYF
clone size: few; J gene: TRBJ2-3; V gene: TRBV6-1; CDR3 protein: CASSDRGPDTQYF
clone size: .; J gene: TRBJ1-2; V gene: TRBV5-5; CDR3 protein: CASSSPGRGYGYTF
clone size: .; J gene: TRBJ1-1; V gene: TRBV11-2; CDR3 protein: CASSLGTANTEAFF
clone size: few; J gene: TRBJ1-2; V gene: TRBV20-1; CDR3 protein: CSARDSPEGYTF
clone size: few; J gene: TRBJ2-1; V gene: TRBV11-2; CDR3 protein: CASSFVGEVYNEQFF
clone size: .; J gene: TRBJ2-1; V gene: TRBV19; CDR3 protein: CASSIPLASLGYNEQFF
clone size: .; J gene: TRBJ2-3; V gene: TRBV7-2; CDR3 protein: CASSLELGRFSGRTDTQYF
clone size: many; J gene: TRBJ2-3; V gene: TRBV21-1; CDR3 protein: CASSKEEGASGSTDTQYF
clone size: few; J gene: TRBJ1-2; V gene: TRBV6-6; CDR3 protein: CASGTGPSAGYTF
clone size: .; J gene: TRBJ2-5; V gene: TRBV5-1; CDR3 protein: CASRSNSGAETQYF
clone size: .; J gene: TRBJ2-5; V gene: TRBV7-9; CDR3 protein: CAGSLEGFKTQYF
clone size: many; J gene: TRBJ2-2; V gene: TRBV18; CDR3 protein: CASSPTSTGELFF
clone size: .; J gene: TRBJ2-5; V gene: TRBV7-2; CDR3 protein: CASSLVSGPETQYF
clone size: many; J gene: TRBJ1-2; V gene: TRBV7-2; CDR3 protein: CASSRSTGNYGYTF
clone size: many; J gene: TRBJ1-5; V gene: TRBV6-2/TRBV6-3; CDR3 protein: CASRPRTGGTQPQHF
clone size: .; J gene: TRBJ2-7; V gene: TRBV6-5; CDR3 protein: CASSYVAWDEQYF
clone size: many; J gene: TRBJ2-5; V gene: TRBV20-1; CDR3 protein: CSARLRVGTGETQYF
clone size: few; J gene: TRBJ2-7; V gene: TRBV12-3/TRBV12-4; CDR3 protein: CASRPTGTLREQYF
clone size: few; J gene: TRBJ1-1; V gene: TRBV5-6; CDR3 protein: CASSLDRRQLNTEAFF
clone size: .; J gene: TRBJ1-5; V gene: TRBV20-1; CDR3 protein: CSARVGLEQPQHF
clone size: many; J gene: TRBJ2-1; V gene: TRBV20-1; CDR3 protein: CSAREDGRAQGEQFF
clone size: few; J gene: TRBJ1-1; V gene: TRBV7-8; CDR3 protein: CASSFSGAAENTEAFF
clone size: .; J gene: TRBJ2-5; V gene: TRBV20-1; CDR3 protein: CSARRTEQETQYF
clone size: .; J gene: TRBJ2-7; V gene: TRBV7-2; CDR3 protein: CASSFRAGGITYEQYF
clone size: .; J gene: TRBJ2-5; V gene: TRBV7-7; CDR3 protein: CASSLGQGRQETQYF
clone size: few; J gene: TRBJ2-5; V gene: TRBV29-1; CDR3 protein: CSARKSSQETQYF
clone size: .; J gene: TRBJ1-6; V gene: TRBV7-2; CDR3 protein: CASSPTSSGNSPLHF
clone size: few; J gene: TRBJ1-5; V gene: TRBV20-1; CDR3 protein: CSASSALDRASQPQHF
clone size: few; J gene: TRBJ2-7; V gene: TRBV29-1; CDR3 protein: CSYPPTYEQYF
clone size: few; J gene: TRBJ1-1; V gene: TRBV7-9; CDR3 protein: CASSLGALGRPNTEAFF
clone size: few; J gene: TRBJ2-2; V gene: TRBV20-1; CDR3 protein: CSARDSRGNTGELFF
clone size: few; J gene: TRBJ1-4; V gene: TRBV18; CDR3 protein: CASSMWATNEKLFF
clone size: .; J gene: TRBJ2-1; V gene: TRBV27; CDR3 protein: CASKGLAGVVEQFF
clone size: .; J gene: TRBJ2-1; V gene: TRBV5-1; CDR3 protein: CASSLTGLSYNEQFF
clone size: many; J gene: TRBJ2-1; V gene: TRBV24-1; CDR3 protein: CATSRSGTLSVNEQFF
clone size: .; J gene: TRBJ1-2; V gene: TRBV2; CDR3 protein: CASGGAQGYGYTF
clone size: few; J gene: TRBJ2-5; V gene: TRBV5-1; CDR3 protein: CASSPGTSGSGETQYF
clone size: .; J gene: TRBJ1-3; V gene: TRBV12-3/TRBV12-4; CDR3 protein: CASSLGQNSGNTIYF
clone size: many; J gene: TRBJ2-7; V gene: TRBV20-1; CDR3 protein: CSARGLRLAGEYEQYF